The rows below give T cell receptor beta chains drawn from one sample of a study of early T cells in non-severe SARS-CoV-2 infection. TCRdb reanalysed the 5' RACE reads using MiXCR and keeps one entry per CDR3 protein. This sample has roughly 58,000 distinct CDR3 sequences, with 6.2% found just once. Sequencing was done on a sample of whole blood. All receptors come from an adult who was a healthcare worker with PCR-confirmed SARS-CoV-2 infection or an uninfected control (not recorded which). Both conserved end residues are part of each CDR3. The D gene is left open where the match is weak. Clone size is given for some rows only: seen once, a few or many times, or a class if the clone is expanded.

>-|few|14|TRBV5-6|TRBJ2-1
CASSLRSIYNEQFF
TGTGCCAGCAGCTTGAGGAGCATTTACAATGAGCAGTTCTTC
>TRBD2|few|15|TRBV7-7|TRBJ2-1
CASSSAGGTYNEQFF
TGTGCTAGCAGTTCAGCGGGGGGCACATACAATGAGCAGTTCTTC
>-|few|13|TRBV11-2|TRBJ2-7
CASSLARGGEQYF
TGTGCCAGCAGCTTAGCCCGAGGGGGCGAGCAGTACTTC
>-|many|12|TRBV29-1|TRBJ1-1
CSVEQGYTEAFF
TGCAGCGTTGAACAAGGGTACACTGAAGCTTTCTTT
>-|many|14|TRBV5-1|TRBJ1-2
CASSLADSNYGYTF
TGCGCCAGCAGCTTGGCGGACAGCAACTATGGCTACACCTTC
>TRBD1|many|15|TRBV15|TRBJ1-1
CATSGEDRVVAEAFF
TGTGCCACCAGCGGCGAAGACAGGGTGGTAGCTGAAGCTTTCTTT
>TRBD2|medium-sized|15|TRBV6-4|TRBJ2-1
CASSVSGGSYNEQFF
TGTGCCAGCAGTGTTAGCGGGGGCTCCTACAATGAGCAGTTCTTC
>-|many|14|TRBV20-1|TRBJ2-7
CSAAYRDGFDEQYF
TGCAGTGCTGCTTACAGGGACGGGTTCGACGAGCAGTACTTC
>-|many|13|TRBV2|TRBJ2-1
CASRDITYNEQFF
TGTGCCAGCCGGGACATCACCTACAATGAGCAGTTCTTC
>TRBD2|-|14|TRBV7-2|TRBJ2-3
CASSLYPTSGARYF
TGTGCCAGCAGCTTATATCCGACTAGCGGGGCACGGTATTTT
>TRBD1|many|14|TRBV7-2|TRBJ1-5
CASSLTGGNQPQHF
TGTGCCAGCAGCCTAACAGGGGGCAATCAGCCCCAGCATTTT
>-|many|16|TRBV19|TRBJ2-3
CASSTPVRGGTDTQYF
TGTGCCAGTAGTACCCCGGTGAGGGGTGGCACAGATACGCAGTATTTT
>-|few|15|TRBV6-2/TRBV6-3|TRBJ2-6
CASSFLSSGANVLTF
TGTGCCAGCAGTTTCCTCTCCTCTGGGGCCAACGTCCTGACTTTC
>-|many|15|TRBV20-1|TRBJ2-1
CSARPLSNWNNEQFF
TGCAGTGCCCGTCCCCTATCAAACTGGAACAATGAGCAGTTCTTC
>-|medium-sized|12|TRBV2|TRBJ2-3
CASTTGSDTQYF
TGTGCCAGCACTACAGGGTCGGATACGCAGTATTTT
>-|many|13|TRBV5-8|TRBJ2-3
CASSPWGADTQYF
TGTGCCAGCAGCCCCTGGGGGGCAGATACGCAGTATTTT
>TRBD1|many|15|TRBV12-3/TRBV12-4|TRBJ2-1
CASSRTGTGGGEQFF
TGTGCCAGCAGTCGCACCGGGACAGGAGGCGGTGAGCAGTTCTTC
>-|-|16|TRBV7-9|TRBJ1-1
CASSSWGAEVNTEAFF
TGTGCCAGCAGCAGCTGGGGTGCAGAAGTGAACACTGAAGCTTTCTTT
>-|-|12|TRBV12-3/TRBV12-4|TRBJ2-1
CASTPEFGEQFF
TGTGCCAGCACCCCCGAGTTCGGTGAGCAGTTCTTC
>TRBD2|few|18|TRBV11-3|TRBJ2-3
CASSSLSRLAGYTDTQYF
TGTGCCAGCAGCTCACTTTCAAGACTAGCGGGGTACACAGATACGCAGTATTTT
>-|many|14|TRBV6-6|TRBJ1-5
CASSPGGVGQPQHF
TGTGCCAGCAGTCCCGGGGGGGTCGGACAGCCCCAGCATTTT
>TRBD2|many|15|TRBV7-2|TRBJ2-1
CASSLGLAGRNEQFF
TGTGCCAGCAGCTTGGGACTAGCGGGGAGGAATGAGCAGTTCTTC
>-|medium-sized|15|TRBV4-3|TRBJ1-2
CASSQDWGFDYGYTF
TGCGCCAGCAGCCAAGATTGGGGTTTCGACTATGGCTACACCTTC
>-|many|13|TRBV3-1|TRBJ1-4
CASSPIRAEKLFF
TGTGCCAGCAGCCCAATCCGCGCTGAAAAACTGTTTTTT
>TRBD2|many|14|TRBV10-1|TRBJ2-1
CASRAGGQYNEQFF
TGCGCCAGCAGAGCGGGGGGACAGTACAATGAGCAGTTCTTC
>TRBD2|many|16|TRBV10-3|TRBJ2-1
CAISQRGAPSYNEQFF
TGTGCCATCAGCCAGCGGGGGGCTCCCTCCTACAATGAGCAGTTCTTC
>-|-|17|TRBV2|TRBJ2-3
CASSRETGYTSTDTQYF
TGTGCCAGCAGTAGGGAGACAGGTTACACTAGCACAGATACGCAGTATTTT
>-|-|17|TRBV12-3/TRBV12-4|TRBJ2-2
CASSFSDGGLNTGELFF
TGTGCCAGCAGTTTTTCGGACGGGGGACTCAACACCGGGGAGCTGTTTTTT
>-|many|18|TRBV18|TRBJ1-6
CASSPAPGKGRLNSPLHF
TGTGCCAGCTCACCAGCCCCCGGTAAGGGGCGTCTTAATTCACCCCTCCACTTT
>TRBD2|many|17|TRBV7-8|TRBJ2-3
CASSPTSGLALTDTQYF
TGTGCCAGCAGCCCAACTAGCGGGCTTGCCCTGACAGATACGCAGTATTTT
>TRBD1|many|13|TRBV19|TRBJ2-1
CASRGTGGNEQFF
TGTGCCAGTAGGGGGACAGGGGGCAATGAGCAGTTCTTC
>-|many|17|TRBV7-9|TRBJ2-1
CASSLAAARSSYNEQFF
TGTGCCAGCAGCTTAGCGGCAGCCCGCAGCTCCTACAATGAGCAGTTCTTC
>-|many|14|TRBV4-3|TRBJ2-2
CASSQQERTGELFF
TGCGCCAGCAGCCAACAGGAGCGCACCGGGGAGCTGTTTTTT
>-|many|15|TRBV3-1|TRBJ1-6
CASSQAQGYNSPLHF
TGTGCCAGCAGCCAGGCCCAGGGCTATAATTCACCCCTCCACTTT
>TRBD1|many|15|TRBV20-1|TRBJ2-1
CSARYPGGFYNEQFF
TGCAGTGCCAGGTATCCAGGGGGCTTCTACAATGAGCAGTTCTTC